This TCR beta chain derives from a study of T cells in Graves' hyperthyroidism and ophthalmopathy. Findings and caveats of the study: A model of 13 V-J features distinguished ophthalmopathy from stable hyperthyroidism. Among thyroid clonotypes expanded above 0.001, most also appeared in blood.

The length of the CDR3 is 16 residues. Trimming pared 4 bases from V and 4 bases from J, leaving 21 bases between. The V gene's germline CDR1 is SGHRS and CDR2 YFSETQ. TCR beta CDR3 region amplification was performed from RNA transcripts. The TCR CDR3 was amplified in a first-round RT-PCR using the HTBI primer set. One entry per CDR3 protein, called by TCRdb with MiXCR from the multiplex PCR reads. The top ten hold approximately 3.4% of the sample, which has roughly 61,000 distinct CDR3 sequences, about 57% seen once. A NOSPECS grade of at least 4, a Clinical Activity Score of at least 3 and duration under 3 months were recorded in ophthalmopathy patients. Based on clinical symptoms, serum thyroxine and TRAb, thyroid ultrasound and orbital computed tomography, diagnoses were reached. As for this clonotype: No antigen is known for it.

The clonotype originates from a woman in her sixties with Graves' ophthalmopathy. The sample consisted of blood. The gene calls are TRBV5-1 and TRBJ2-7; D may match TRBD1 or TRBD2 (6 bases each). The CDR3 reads CASSVREQGGGYEQYF. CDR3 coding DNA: TGCGCCAGCAGCGTCCGGGAACAGGGTGGGGGGTACGAGCAGTACTTC.